This TCR beta chain is from a study of control samples from healthy donors and cancer patients. The germline gives CDR1 SNHLY, CDR2 FYNNEI. Trimming stripped 10 bases from V and 6 bases from J, with 14 bases between. This CDR3 has 12 amino acids. TCRdb's table, derived via immunoSEQ multiplex PCR, lists solely in-frame clones and lacks some. The sample includes about 51,000 clones, 88% seen only once; the top ten take 40%. V is TRBV2 and J is TRBJ2-3; D gene ambiguous. Sequencing input: PBMCs. This receptor was obtained from a man in his forties or fifties with head and neck cancer. The CDR3 here is CATASIRDTQYF. The CDR3 nucleotides are TGTGCCACCGCCTCGATTCGGGATACGCAGTATTTT.